This T cell receptor (beta chain) derives from a study of Ad26.COV2.S vaccination and SARS-CoV-2 variants (dated by TCRdb to about 2021). Context from the whole study: Vaccine-arm donors came from COV1001, a multicentre, randomized, double-blind, placebo-controlled phase I-IIa trial of Ad26.COV2.S in healthy adults. The specificity and breadth of SARS-CoV-2-reactive T cell receptors after Ad26.COV2.S vaccination were assessed by TCRbeta repertoire sequencing. Ad26.COV2.S was administered intramuscularly at a dose of 5x10^10 or 1x10^11 viral particles, either as one shot or as two shots given 56 days apart. The TCR-sequenced set comprised around 32 samples: some 20 Ad26.COV2.S vaccine recipients, 5 placebo recipients and 8 SARS-CoV-2 convalescent individuals. Participants in the trial were split at random into five groups of five each, receiving low-dose or high-dose Ad26.COV2.S once or twice, or else placebo on both occasions. Blinding of investigators to trial group allocation was maintained during experiments and outcome assessment.

TCRbeta CDR3 regions were sequenced with the immunoSEQ Assay. After extraction, genomic DNA underwent amplification by bias-controlled multiplex PCR, followed by high-throughput sequencing. The paper's processing steps were these. To quantify the absolute abundance of every unique TCRbeta CDR3 region, sequences were collapsed and filtered. Usable DNA was measured by amplifying reference genes present in all nucleated cells, and TCRbeta template counts were normalized to that usable DNA to estimate T cell fraction. Repertoire TCRs were annotated as SARS-CoV-2-specific by exact matching of V gene, CDR3 amino acid sequence and J gene to a known reactive TCR set. The reference SARS-CoV-2 TCR set was derived from MIRA and filtered for enrichment in COVID-19-positive ImmuneCODE repertoires, a step that removed public or cross-reactive TCRs. Based on the MIRA antigens, annotated TCRs were further analysed at the level of specific ORF or position within ORF. Breadth was defined as annotated unique rearrangements over total unique productive rearrangements; depth was the summed frequency of those rearrangements. TCR breadth was compared between groups using two-sided Wilcoxon rank-sum tests. Here the immuneACCESS table is served through TCRdb, limited to in-frame sequences with V and J called. Missing clones are a known gap in these copies; in checked studies unresolved V genes cover under half, and the rest lacks a known reason. V and J calls plus clone size are reproduced from that table; the DNA served to infer D and trimming. The sample table holds approximately 410,000 clones, of which approximately 87% were seen once. 3.6% of the sample lies in the top ten.

The label giving this sample's treatment or condition can be read as: roughly 18 received Ad26.COV2.S at low or high dose, single or two shots; about 5 received placebo; per-sample allocation not given. Repertoires of vaccine and placebo recipients were sequenced from samples taken on day 63 after the first injection. Cohort 1b enrolled 25 adults aged 18-55 years at a single site in Boston, USA, between 29 July and 7 August 2020. Ad26.COV2.S was a replication-incompetent adenovirus type 26 vector that expressed a prefusion-stabilized SARS-CoV-2 spike protein derived from the original Wuhan strain. Details on this clone: Its specific antigen is unknown. No much larger clone exists at a distance of one base, and base qualities are not known.

The V end gives up 5 bases and the J end 9 bases, leaving 23 bases in the junction not matched to a gene. Measured from the cysteine to the phenylalanine, the CDR3 is 21 residues long. The retained sequence is limited to the CDR3, 63 bases, with the frame set at the first base. Taken from the germline V gene, the CDR1 and CDR2 loops are WSHSY and SAAADI. The study at large found these results: The authors noted that the TCR breadth and depth analyses may have underestimated total T cell responses. Substantial breadth of spike-specific CD8+ and CD4+ T cell responses was reported after vaccination. The study was not powered for comparison of responses between vaccine doses or regimens. Ad26.COV2.S recipients had higher spike-specific TCR breadth than placebo recipients (P = 0.0014). Comparable non-spike TCR breadth was observed between vaccine and placebo recipients, consistent with only spike being contained in the vaccine.

The V gene is TRBV10-2 and the J gene is TRBJ2-2; 14 junctional bases match TRBD2. The receptor comes from a person between 18 and 59 years old who received the Ad26.COV2.S COVID-19 vaccine or a placebo. The sequencing here drew on peripheral blood, taken in a trial of Ad26.COV2.S vaccine versus placebo. The DNA sequence is given as TGCGCCAGCAGTAGCTATAATGGGACTAGCGGGGGACTCCGGGGAATCCGGGAGCTGTTTTTT. Translated, this is CASSSYNGTSGGLRGIRELFF.